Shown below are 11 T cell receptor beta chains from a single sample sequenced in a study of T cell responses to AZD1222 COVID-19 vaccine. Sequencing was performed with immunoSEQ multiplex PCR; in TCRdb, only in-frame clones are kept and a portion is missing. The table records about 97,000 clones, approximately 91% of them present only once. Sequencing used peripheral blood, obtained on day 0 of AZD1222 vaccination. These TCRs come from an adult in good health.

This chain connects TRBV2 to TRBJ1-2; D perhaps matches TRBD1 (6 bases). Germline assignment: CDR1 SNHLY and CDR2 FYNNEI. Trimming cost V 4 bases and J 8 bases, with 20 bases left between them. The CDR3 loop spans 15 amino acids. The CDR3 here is CASSVIAGEDSGYTF. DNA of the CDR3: TGTGCCAGCAGTGTCATCGCAGGGGAAGATTCGGGCTACACCTTC.

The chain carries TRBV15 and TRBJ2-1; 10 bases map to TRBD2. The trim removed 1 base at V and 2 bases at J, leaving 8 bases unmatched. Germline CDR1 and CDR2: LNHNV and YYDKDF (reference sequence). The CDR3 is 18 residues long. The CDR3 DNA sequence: TGTGCCACCAGCAGAGCGACATCACTAGCGGGAACCTACAATGAGCAGTTCTTC. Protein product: CATSRATSLAGTYNEQFF.

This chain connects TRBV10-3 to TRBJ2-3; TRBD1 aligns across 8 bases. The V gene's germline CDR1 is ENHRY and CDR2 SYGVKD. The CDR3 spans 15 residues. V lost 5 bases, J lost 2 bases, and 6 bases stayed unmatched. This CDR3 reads CAISTGQGNTDTQYF. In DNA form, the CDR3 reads TGTGCCATCAGTACTGGACAGGGCAACACAGATACGCAGTATTTT.

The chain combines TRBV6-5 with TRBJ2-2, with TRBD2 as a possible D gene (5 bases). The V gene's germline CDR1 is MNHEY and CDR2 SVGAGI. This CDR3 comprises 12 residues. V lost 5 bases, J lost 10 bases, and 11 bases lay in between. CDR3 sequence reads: CASSPWGEELFF. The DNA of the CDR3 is TGTGCCAGCAGTCCCTGGGGAGAGGAGCTGTTTTTT.

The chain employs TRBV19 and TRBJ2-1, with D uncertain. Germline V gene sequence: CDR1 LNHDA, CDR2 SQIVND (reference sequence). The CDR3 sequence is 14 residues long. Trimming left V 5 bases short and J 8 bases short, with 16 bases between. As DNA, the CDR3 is TGTGCCAGTAGTTCCCTCACCCGGCACGATGAGCAGTTCTTC. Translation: CASSSLTRHDEQFF.

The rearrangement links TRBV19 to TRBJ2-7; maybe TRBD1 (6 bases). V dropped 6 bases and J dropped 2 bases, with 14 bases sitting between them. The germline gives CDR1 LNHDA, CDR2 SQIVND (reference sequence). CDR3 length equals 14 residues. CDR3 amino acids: CASSRTAGTYEQYF. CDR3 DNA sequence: TGTGCCAGTAGCCGGACAGCCGGAACCTACGAGCAGTACTTC.

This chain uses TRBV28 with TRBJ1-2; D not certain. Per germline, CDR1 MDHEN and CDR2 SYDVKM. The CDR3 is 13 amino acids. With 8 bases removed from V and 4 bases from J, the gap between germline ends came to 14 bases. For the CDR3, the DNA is TGTGCCAGCTCCTCTTGGGGAACCTATGGCTACACCTTC. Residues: CASSSWGTYGYTF.

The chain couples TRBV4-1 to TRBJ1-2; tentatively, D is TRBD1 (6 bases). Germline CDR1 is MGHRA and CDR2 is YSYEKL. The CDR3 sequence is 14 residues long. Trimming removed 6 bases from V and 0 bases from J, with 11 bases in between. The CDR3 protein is CASSHRTANYGYTF. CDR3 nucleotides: TGCGCCAGCAGTCACAGGACAGCTAACTATGGCTACACCTTC.

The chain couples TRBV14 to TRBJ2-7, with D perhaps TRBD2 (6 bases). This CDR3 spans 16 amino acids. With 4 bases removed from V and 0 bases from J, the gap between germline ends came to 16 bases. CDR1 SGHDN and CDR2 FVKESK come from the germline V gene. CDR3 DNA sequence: TGTGCCAGCAGCCCGTCCACGGGACTCCTCTCCTACGAGCAGTACTTC. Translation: CASSPSTGLLSYEQYF.

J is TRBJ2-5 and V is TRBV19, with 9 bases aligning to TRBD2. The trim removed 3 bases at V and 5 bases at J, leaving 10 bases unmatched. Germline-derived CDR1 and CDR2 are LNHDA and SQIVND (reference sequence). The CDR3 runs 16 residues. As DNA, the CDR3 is TGTGCCAGTAGTATTCTTAGCGGGGGCTCGGGGGAGACCCAGTACTTC. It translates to CASSILSGGSGETQYF.

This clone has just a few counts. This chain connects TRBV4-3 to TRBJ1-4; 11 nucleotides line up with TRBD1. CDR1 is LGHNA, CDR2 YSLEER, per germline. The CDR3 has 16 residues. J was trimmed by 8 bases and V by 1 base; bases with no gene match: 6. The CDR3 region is CASSQAPGTGGEKLFF. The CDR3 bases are TGCGCCAGCAGCCAAGCTCCCGGGACAGGGGGGGAAAAACTGTTTTTT.